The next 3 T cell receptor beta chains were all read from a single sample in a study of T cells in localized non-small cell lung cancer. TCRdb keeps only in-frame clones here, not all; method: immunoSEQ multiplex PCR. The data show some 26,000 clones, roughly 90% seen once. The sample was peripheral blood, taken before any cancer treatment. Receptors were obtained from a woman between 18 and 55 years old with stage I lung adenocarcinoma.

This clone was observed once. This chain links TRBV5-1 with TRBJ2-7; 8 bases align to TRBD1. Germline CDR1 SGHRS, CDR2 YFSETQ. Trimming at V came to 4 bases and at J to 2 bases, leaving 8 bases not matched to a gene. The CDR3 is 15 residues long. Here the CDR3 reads CASSGGGTGPYEQYF. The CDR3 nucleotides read TGCGCCAGCAGCGGGGGCGGGACAGGACCCTACGAGCAGTACTTC.

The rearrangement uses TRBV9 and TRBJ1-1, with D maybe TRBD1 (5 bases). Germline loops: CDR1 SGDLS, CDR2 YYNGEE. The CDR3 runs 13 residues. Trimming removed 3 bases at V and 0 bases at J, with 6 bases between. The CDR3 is CASSEGVNTEAFF. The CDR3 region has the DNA TGTGCCAGCAGCGAAGGGGTGAACACTGAAGCTTTCTTT.

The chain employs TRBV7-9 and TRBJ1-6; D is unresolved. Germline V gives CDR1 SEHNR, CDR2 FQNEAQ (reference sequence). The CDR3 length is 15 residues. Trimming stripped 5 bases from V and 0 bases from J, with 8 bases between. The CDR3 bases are TGTGCCAGCAGCCCGACAAGCTCCTATAATTCACCCCTCCACTTT. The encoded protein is CASSPTSSYNSPLHF.